The 25 T cell receptor beta chains listed next were all sequenced from one sample in a study of T cell responses to AZD1222 COVID-19 vaccine. Here immunoSEQ multiplex PCR was the method, and the copy in TCRdb shows in-frame clones only, minus some. This table has about 120,000 clones, roughly 93% appearing once. This specimen consisted of peripheral blood, obtained 28 days after the second AZD1222 dose. These TCRs come from an adult who received the AZD1222 COVID-19 vaccine.

Only one count was recorded for this clone. The gene calls are TRBV7-3 and TRBJ2-2, with a weak D call TRBD1 (5 bases). Per the germline V gene, CDR1 is SGHTA and CDR2 is FQGTGA. Trimming pared 5 bases from V and 2 bases from J, leaving 15 bases between. The CDR3 sequence is 16 residues long. This CDR3 reads CASSPRAGRNTGELFF. The DNA of the CDR3 is TGTGCCAGCAGCCCCCGGGCAGGGCGAAACACCGGGGAGCTGTTTTTT.

The V call is TRBV11-2, the J call TRBJ2-7; D is perhaps TRBD1 or TRBD2 (5 bases each). Germline V gene sequence: CDR1 SGHAT, CDR2 FQNNGV. Trimming stripped 3 bases from V and 4 bases from J, with 10 bases between. This CDR3 is 13 amino acids long. The DNA for the CDR3 is TGTGCCAGCAGCTTCCCAGGGACGTACGAGCAGTACTTC. Amino acid sequence: CASSFPGTYEQYF.

The chain carries TRBV2 and TRBJ1-1, with D hard to call. Trimming left V 0 bases short and J 9 bases short, with 14 bases between. Germline V gene sequence: CDR1 SNHLY, CDR2 FYNNEI. CDR3 size: 14 residues. The CDR3 DNA follows: TGTGCCAGCAGTGAAGCTATTGTGAGGGTGAAAGCTTTCTTT. Amino acids: CASSEAIVRVKAFF.

The J gene is TRBJ1-6, the V gene TRBV25-1; unclear D gene. The CDR3 consists of 12 residues. The V end was cut by 6 bases, the J end by 7 bases, with 7 bases between. Germline V gives CDR1 MGHDK, CDR2 SYGVNS. The CDR3: CASRQENSPLHF. CDR3 in DNA: TGTGCCAGCAGACAAGAAAATTCACCCCTCCACTTT. The variable domain in full, completed from reference TRBV25-1 and TRBJ1-6, reads EADIYQTPRYLVIGTGKKITLECSQTMGHDKMYWYQQDPGMELHLIHYSYGVNSTEKGDLSSESTVSRIRTEHFPLTLESARPSHTSQYLCASRQENSPLHFGNGTRLTVT.

The chain carries TRBV5-1 and TRBJ2-7, with D perhaps matching TRBD1 (5 bases). There are 13 residues in the CDR3. CDR1 is SGHRS and CDR2 is YFSETQ in the germline V gene. Deletions cut 0 bases from V and 6 bases from J, with 10 bases between. The CDR3, as DNA: TGCGCCAGCAGCTTGGAGGCAGGGCTCGAGCAGTACTTC. Translating gives CASSLEAGLEQYF.

The V gene is TRBV30, the J gene TRBJ2-2; no reliable D call. Germline V gives CDR1 GTSNPN, CDR2 SVGIG (reference sequence). This CDR3 has 11 amino acids. V gave up 3 bases and J gave up 4 bases, with 3 bases separating them. CDR3 nucleotide sequence: TGTGCCTGGAGCGCCACCGGGGAGCTGTTTTTT. Protein: CAWSATGELFF.

The CDR3 spells CASSYDDRQPQHF. As DNA, the CDR3 is TGTGCCAGCAGTTACGACGACAGGCAGCCCCAGCATTTT. This chain joins TRBV6-5 and TRBJ1-5; TRBD1 might be the D (6 bases). The CDR3 has 13 amino acids. Germline lookup yields CDR1 MNHEY and CDR2 SVGAGI. V shed 2 bases and J shed 7 bases, with 9 bases lying between them.

The chain combines TRBV27 with TRBJ1-1; D not resolved. V lost 7 bases and J lost 4, with 13 bases in between. The germline V gene has CDR1 MNHEY and CDR2 SMNVEV (reference sequence). The CDR3 runs to 13 residues. CDR3 in DNA: TGTGCCAGCAACCAACGAGGGAGCACTGAAGCTTTCTTT. This translates into CASNQRGSTEAFF.

The chain couples TRBV11-2 to TRBJ1-2; 10 bases map to TRBD1. V was clipped by 6 bases and J by 4 bases; unmatched bases: 8. The germline CDR1 and CDR2 sequences are SGHAT and FQNNGV. The CDR3 totals 15 residues. CDR3 amino acids: CASRQGTGDIYGYTF. The CDR3 nucleotides are TGTGCCAGCAGGCAAGGGACAGGGGATATCTATGGCTACACCTTC.

The V gene is TRBV13, the J gene TRBJ1-1, with D unclear. The CDR3 has 13 residues. Looked up from germline, CDR1 is PRHDT and CDR2 is FYEKMQ (reference sequence). V lost 1 base and J lost 4, with 7 bases in between. The CDR3 nucleotides are TGTGCCAGCAGCTTAGCCCTTGGCACTGAAGCTTTCTTT. Translating gives CASSLALGTEAFF. Together with reference TRBV13 and TRBJ1-1, the CDR3 gives the full variable domain: AAGVIQSPRHLIKEKRETATLKCYPIPRHDTVYWYQQGPGQDPQFLISFYEKMQSDKGSIPDRFSAQQFSDYHSELNMSSLELGDSALYFCASSLALGTEAFFGQGTRLTVV.

The V and J genes are TRBV4-1 and TRBJ1-1, with no clear D. The CDR3 consists of 15 residues. CDR1 is MGHRA, CDR2 YSYEKL, per germline. With 1 base removed from V and 3 bases from J, the gap between germline ends came to 12 bases. As DNA, the CDR3 is TGCGCCAGCAGCCAAGTTTTGAGGAGGGACACTGAAGCTTTCTTT. Its protein product is CASSQVLRRDTEAFF.

This chain uses TRBV27 with TRBJ1-2; the D gene is possibly TRBD1 (5 bases). The CDR3 totals 15 residues. V was cut by 4 bases and J by 4 bases, with 16 bases left in between. Germline-derived CDR1 and CDR2 are MNHEY and SMNVEV (reference sequence). Here the CDR3 reads CASSYGTPDFYGYTF. The CDR3 nucleotides are TGTGCCAGCAGTTACGGGACCCCAGACTTCTATGGCTACACCTTC.

The chain links TRBV27 to TRBJ2-3, with 11 bases lining up with TRBD1. The CDR3 extends over 15 amino acids. From germline, CDR1 is MNHEY and CDR2 SMNVEV (reference sequence). Unmatched junction bases numbered 6, after V lost 4 bases and J lost 6 bases. This CDR3 reads CASSSGQGAGDTQYF. The CDR3 nucleotides are TGTGCCAGCAGTTCAGGACAGGGGGCAGGGGATACGCAGTATTTT.

This sequence joins TRBV7-9 and TRBJ1-1, with unresolved D. Germline-derived CDR1 and CDR2 are SEHNR and FQNEAQ (reference sequence). The CDR3 loop spans 13 amino acids. Trimming removed 7 bases at V and 1 base at J, with 10 bases between. The CDR3 DNA reads TGTGCCAGCACTTTTAAGAGGAACACTGAAGCTTTCTTT. Its translation is CASTFKRNTEAFF.

This rearrangement joins TRBV4-1 to TRBJ2-1, with 8 nucleotides matching TRBD2. The CDR3 has 17 amino acids. CDR1 MGHRA and CDR2 YSYEKL come from the germline V gene. J was trimmed by 6 bases and V by 0 bases; bases with no gene match: 10. As DNA, the CDR3 is TGCGCCAGCAGCCAAGATGAGGCTAGCGGGTTTCCCAATGAGCAGTTCTTC. It codes for CASSQDEASGFPNEQFF.

The sample holds a few counts of this clone. This chain joins TRBV10-1 and TRBJ2-2; D is unclear. Germline V gene lookup returns CDR1 WNHNN and CDR2 SYGVQD (reference sequence). Trimming pared 7 bases from V and 6 bases from J, leaving 0 bases between. This CDR3 is 9 amino acids long. In nucleotides, the CDR3 is TGCGCCAGCACCGGGGAGCTGTTTTTT. It specifies CASTGELFF.

CDR3 sequence reads: CASSPSMWPPQHF. Written as DNA, the CDR3 is TGTGCCAGCAGTCCATCAATGTGGCCGCCCCAGCATTTT. The rearrangement uses TRBV28 and TRBJ1-5; D not certain. The CDR3 has 13 residues. Trimming stripped 5 bases from V and 9 bases from J, with 14 bases between. From germline, CDR1 is MDHEN and CDR2 SYDVKM.

V usage is TRBV6-5 and J usage is TRBJ1-5; TRBD1 might be the D (6 bases). The germline V gene encodes CDR1 MNHEY and CDR2 SVGAGI. The CDR3 contains 14 residues. Trimming shortened V by 5 bases and J by 0 bases, and 8 bases separated the two germline ends. The CDR3 loop is CASSTQGSNQPQHF. CDR3 DNA: TGTGCCAGCAGTACACAGGGTAGCAATCAGCCCCAGCATTTT.

The chain joins TRBV7-8 to TRBJ1-2, with D uncertain. The CDR3 contains 19 residues. Trimming stripped 4 bases from V and 3 bases from J, with 27 bases between. CDR1 is SGHVS, CDR2 FQNEAQ, per germline. CDR3: CASSSPTVEMGADHYGYTF. In nucleotides, the CDR3 is TGTGCCAGCAGCTCCCCTACCGTGGAGATGGGAGCGGACCACTATGGCTACACCTTC.

This clone was recorded a few times. This chain uses TRBV4-1 with TRBJ2-7, with no clear D. The CDR3 runs to 11 residues. Germline V gene lookup returns CDR1 MGHRA and CDR2 YSYEKL. Trimming took 0 bases from V and 4 from J, leaving 1 base between them. This CDR3 is CASSQDYEQYF. The CDR3, as DNA: TGCGCCAGCAGCCAAGATTACGAGCAGTACTTC.

The rearrangement links TRBV7-2 to TRBJ2-1, with unresolved D. V was shortened by 2 bases and J by 8 bases, with 4 bases between the two germline ends. CDR3 length equals 11 residues. Germline V gene sequence: CDR1 SGHTA, CDR2 FQGNSA. CDR3 sequence: CASSLSYEQFF. CDR3 DNA sequence: TGTGCCAGCAGCTTAAGTTATGAGCAGTTCTTC.

This chain connects TRBV28 to TRBJ1-1; D not certain. The CDR3 runs to 11 residues. V was pared by 11 bases and J by 3 bases, with 10 bases between. CDR1 is MDHEN, CDR2 SYDVKM, per germline. This CDR3 reads CAATVDTEAFF. DNA for the CDR3: TGTGCCGCAACAGTGGACACTGAAGCTTTCTTT.

This rearrangement joins TRBV6-2 or TRBV6-3 to TRBJ1-2, with D unclear. The CDR3 is 12 amino acids. With 2 bases removed from V and 5 bases from J, the gap between germline ends came to 6 bases. The germline gives CDR1 MNHEY, CDR2 SVGEGT. The CDR3 is CASSYTPYGYTF. CDR3 in DNA: TGTGCCAGCAGTTACACACCATATGGCTACACCTTC.

The chain combines TRBV12-5 with TRBJ2-1; D gene uncertain. CDR3 length: 17 amino acids. The germline V gene encodes CDR1 LGHNT and CDR2 FRNRAP. The V end was cut by 3 bases, the J end by 9 bases, with 24 bases between. CDR3 in amino acids: CASGFLPGLDSWGEQFF. The DNA for the CDR3 is TGTGCTAGTGGTTTTCTCCCCGGGCTCGATTCTTGGGGTGAGCAGTTCTTC.

The chain recombines TRBV11-2 with TRBJ1-2; D call uncertain. The V end lost 5 bases, the J end lost 9 bases, and 13 bases lay between the germline ends. The CDR3 runs 12 residues. Germline V CDR1 and CDR2: SGHAT, FQNNGV. DNA of the CDR3: TGTGCCAGCAGCCGCCTTGGCGCAAGCTACACCTTC. Its translation is CASSRLGASYTF.